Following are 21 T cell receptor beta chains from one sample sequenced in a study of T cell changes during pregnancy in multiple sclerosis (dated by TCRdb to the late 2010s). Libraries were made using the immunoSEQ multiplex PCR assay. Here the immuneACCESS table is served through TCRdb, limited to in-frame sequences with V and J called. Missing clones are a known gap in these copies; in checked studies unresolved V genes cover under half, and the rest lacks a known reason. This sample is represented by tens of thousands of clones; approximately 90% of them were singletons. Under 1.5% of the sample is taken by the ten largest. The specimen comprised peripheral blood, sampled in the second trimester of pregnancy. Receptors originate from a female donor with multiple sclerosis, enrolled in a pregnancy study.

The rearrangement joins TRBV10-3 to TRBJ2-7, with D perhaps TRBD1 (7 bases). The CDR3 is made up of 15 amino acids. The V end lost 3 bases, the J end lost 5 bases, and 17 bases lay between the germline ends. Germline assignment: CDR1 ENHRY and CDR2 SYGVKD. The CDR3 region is CAISETGRGADEQYF. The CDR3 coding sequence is TGTGCCATCAGTGAAACCGGCAGGGGGGCTGACGAGCAGTACTTC.

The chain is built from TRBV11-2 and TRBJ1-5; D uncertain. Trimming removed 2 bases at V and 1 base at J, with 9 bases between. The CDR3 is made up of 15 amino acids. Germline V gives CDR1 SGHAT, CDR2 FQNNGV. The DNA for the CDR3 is TGTGCCAGCAGCTTAAGTAGTTTAAGCAATCAGCCCCAGCATTTT. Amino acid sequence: CASSLSSLSNQPQHF.

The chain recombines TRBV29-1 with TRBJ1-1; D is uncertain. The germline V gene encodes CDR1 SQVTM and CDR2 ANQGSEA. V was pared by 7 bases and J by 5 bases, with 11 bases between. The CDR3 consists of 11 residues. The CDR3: CSAVPGTEAFF. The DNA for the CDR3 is TGCAGCGCCGTACCGGGAACTGAAGCTTTCTTT.

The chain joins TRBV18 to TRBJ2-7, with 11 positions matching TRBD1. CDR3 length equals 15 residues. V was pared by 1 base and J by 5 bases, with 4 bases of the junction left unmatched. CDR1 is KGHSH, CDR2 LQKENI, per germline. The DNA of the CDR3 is TGTGCCAGCTCACCACGGACAGGGGGCTTCAACGAGCAGTACTTC. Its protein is CASSPRTGGFNEQYF.

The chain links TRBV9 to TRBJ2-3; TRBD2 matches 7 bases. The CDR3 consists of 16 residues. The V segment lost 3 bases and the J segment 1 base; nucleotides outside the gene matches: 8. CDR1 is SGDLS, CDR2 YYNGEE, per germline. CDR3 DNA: TGTGCCAGCAGCGCCCCCCTGGGAGGGGGCACAGATACGCAGTATTTT. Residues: CASSAPLGGGTDTQYF.

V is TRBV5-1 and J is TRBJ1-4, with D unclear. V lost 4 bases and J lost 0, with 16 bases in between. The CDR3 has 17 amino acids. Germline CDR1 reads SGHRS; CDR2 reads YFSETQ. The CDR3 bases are TGCGCCAGCAGCCAAACATCCTCCGGGACAACTAATGAAAAACTGTTTTTT. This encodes CASSQTSSGTTNEKLFF. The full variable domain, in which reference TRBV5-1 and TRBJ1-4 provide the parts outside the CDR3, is KAGVTQTPRYLIKTRGQQVTLSCSPISGHRSVSWYQQTPGQGLQFLFEYFSETQRNKGNFPGRFSGRQFSNSRSEMNVSTLELGDSALYLCASSQTSSGTTNEKLFFGSGTQLSVL.

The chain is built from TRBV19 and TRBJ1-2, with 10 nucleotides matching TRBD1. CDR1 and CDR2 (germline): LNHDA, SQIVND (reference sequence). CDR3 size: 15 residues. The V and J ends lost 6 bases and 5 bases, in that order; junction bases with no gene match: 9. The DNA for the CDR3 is TGTGCCAGTAGATTACGTTGGACAGGGGGATATGGCTACACCTTC. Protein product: CASRLRWTGGYGYTF.

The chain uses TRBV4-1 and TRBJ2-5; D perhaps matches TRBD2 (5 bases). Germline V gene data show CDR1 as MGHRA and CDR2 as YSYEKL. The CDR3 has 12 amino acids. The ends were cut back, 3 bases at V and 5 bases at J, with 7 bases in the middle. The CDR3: CASSQDFETQYF. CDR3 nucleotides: TGCGCCAGCAGCCAGGACTTTGAGACCCAGTACTTC.

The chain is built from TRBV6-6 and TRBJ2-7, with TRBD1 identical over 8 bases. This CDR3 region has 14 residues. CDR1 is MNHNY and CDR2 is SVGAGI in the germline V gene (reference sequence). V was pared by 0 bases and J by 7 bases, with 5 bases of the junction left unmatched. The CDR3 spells CASSYSTGDREQYF. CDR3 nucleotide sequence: TGTGCCAGCAGTTACTCGACAGGGGATAGAGAGCAGTACTTC.

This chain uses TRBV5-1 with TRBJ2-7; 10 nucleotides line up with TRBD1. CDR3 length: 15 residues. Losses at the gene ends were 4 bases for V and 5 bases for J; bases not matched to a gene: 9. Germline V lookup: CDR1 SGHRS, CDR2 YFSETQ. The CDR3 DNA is TGCGCCAGCAGCGTCCCCGGGACAGGGGCGAACGAGCAGTACTTC. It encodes CASSVPGTGANEQYF.

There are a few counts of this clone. CDR3 region: CASSLGGRRGAYEQYF. The CDR3 DNA sequence: TGTGCCAGCAGCTTAGGAGGCCGGCGGGGGGCCTACGAGCAGTACTTC. This sequence joins TRBV7-2 and TRBJ2-7, with TRBD2 identical over 8 bases. The junction had 7 bases not matched to a gene; V was cut back by 1 base and J by 2 bases. There are 16 residues in the CDR3. Germline loops: CDR1 SGHTA, CDR2 FQGNSA.

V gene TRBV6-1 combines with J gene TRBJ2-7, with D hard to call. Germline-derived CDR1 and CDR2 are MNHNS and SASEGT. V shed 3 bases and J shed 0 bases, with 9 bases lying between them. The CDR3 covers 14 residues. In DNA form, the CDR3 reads TGTGCCAGCAGTGAGAGTCTTCTCTCCTACGAGCAGTACTTC. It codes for CASSESLLSYEQYF.

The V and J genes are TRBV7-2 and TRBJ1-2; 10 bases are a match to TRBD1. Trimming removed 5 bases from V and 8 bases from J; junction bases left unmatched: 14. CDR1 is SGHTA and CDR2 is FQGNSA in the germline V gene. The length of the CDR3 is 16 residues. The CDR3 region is CASSVDRGRVYFGYTF. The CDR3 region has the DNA TGTGCCAGCAGCGTAGACAGGGGGCGCGTCTATTTCGGCTACACCTTC.

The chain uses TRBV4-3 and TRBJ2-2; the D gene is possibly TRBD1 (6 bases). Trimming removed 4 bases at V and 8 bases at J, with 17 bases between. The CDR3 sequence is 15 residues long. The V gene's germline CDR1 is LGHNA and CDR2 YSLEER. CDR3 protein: CASSRYGTSGGELFF. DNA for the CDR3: TGCGCCAGCAGCCGCTACGGGACATCCGGGGGGGAGCTGTTTTTT.

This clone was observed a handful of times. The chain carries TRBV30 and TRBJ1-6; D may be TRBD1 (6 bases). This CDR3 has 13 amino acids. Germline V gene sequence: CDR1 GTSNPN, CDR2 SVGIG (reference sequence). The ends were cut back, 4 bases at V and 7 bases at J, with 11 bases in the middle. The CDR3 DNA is TGTGCCTGGAATTGGGGGGGCAATTCACCCCTCCACTTT. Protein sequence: CAWNWGGNSPLHF.

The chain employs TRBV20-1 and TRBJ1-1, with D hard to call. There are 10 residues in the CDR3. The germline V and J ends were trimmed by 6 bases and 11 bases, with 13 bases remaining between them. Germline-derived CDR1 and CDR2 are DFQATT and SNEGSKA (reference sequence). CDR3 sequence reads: CSAPEMRAFF. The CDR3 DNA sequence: TGCAGTGCCCCGGAGATGCGGGCTTTCTTT.

CDR3 in DNA: TGTGCCACCCAACAAAACACTGAAGCTTTCTTT. This gives the protein CATQQNTEAFF. The chain combines TRBV2 with TRBJ1-1; D uncertain. The CDR3 consists of 11 residues. CDR1 is SNHLY, CDR2 FYNNEI, per germline. Trimming took off 10 bases at V and 2 bases at J, with 8 bases between the two ends.

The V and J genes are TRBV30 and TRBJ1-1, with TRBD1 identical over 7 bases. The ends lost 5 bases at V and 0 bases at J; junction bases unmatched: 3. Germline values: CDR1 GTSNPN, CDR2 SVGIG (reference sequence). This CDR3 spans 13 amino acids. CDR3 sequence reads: CAWGGQMNTEAFF. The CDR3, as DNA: TGTGCCTGGGGGGGACAGATGAACACTGAAGCTTTCTTT.

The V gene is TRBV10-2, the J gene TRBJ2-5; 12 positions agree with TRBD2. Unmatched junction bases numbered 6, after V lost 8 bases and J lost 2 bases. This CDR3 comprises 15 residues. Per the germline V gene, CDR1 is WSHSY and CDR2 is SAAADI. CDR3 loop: CASQATSGGQETQYF. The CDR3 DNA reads TGCGCCAGCCAGGCGACTAGCGGGGGACAAGAGACCCAGTACTTC.

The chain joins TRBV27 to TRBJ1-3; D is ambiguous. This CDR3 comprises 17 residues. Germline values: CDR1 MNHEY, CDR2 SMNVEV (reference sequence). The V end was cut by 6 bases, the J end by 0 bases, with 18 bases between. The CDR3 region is CASRISEEINSGNTIYF. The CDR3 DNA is TGTGCCAGCAGGATATCGGAGGAGATCAACTCTGGAAACACCATATATTTT.

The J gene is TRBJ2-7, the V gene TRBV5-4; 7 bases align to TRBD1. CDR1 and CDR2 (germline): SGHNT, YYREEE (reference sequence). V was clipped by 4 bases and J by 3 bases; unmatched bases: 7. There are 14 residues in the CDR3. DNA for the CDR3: TGTGCCAGCAGCGCCGGGACAGACGGCTACGAGCAGTACTTC. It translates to CASSAGTDGYEQYF.